This T cell receptor (beta chain) was documented in a study of cytomegalovirus exposure and HLA in healthy donors. PCR used 60 Vbeta primers and 13 Jbeta primers. Profiled with immunoSEQ multiplex PCR; TCRdb holds only in-frame clones, not every one. Among some 250,000 clones listed, 82% were seen once. CDR3 length: 13 residues. This clone was seen a handful of times. This TCR came from a woman aged 40 to 55 in good health and CMV-seropositive. The rearrangement uses TRBV21-1 and TRBJ1-1. TRBV21-1 constitutes a pseudogene. The sample comprised PBMCs. The DNA of the CDR3 is TGTGCCAGCAGTAAAGGTCGGAACACTGAAGCTTTCTTT. Protein sequence: CASSKGRNTEAFF.